This is a list of T cell receptor beta chains from one sample in a study of OX40 agonist ivuxolimab in advanced cancers. Some clones are missing from TCRdb's copy, which holds only in-frame ones; the method was immunoSEQ multiplex PCR. The data hold about 53,000 clones, with approximately 92% observed a single time. This material consisted of CD4+ or CD8+ T cells sorted from blood, taken in a trial of the OX40 agonist ivuxolimab. These receptors were obtained from an adult with an advanced solid tumor such as melanoma, head and neck, liver or kidney cancer. CDR3s include the opening cysteine and the closing phenylalanine or tryptophan. D genes are given only for firm matches. Size is stated for part of the rows, as once, few or many counts, or as a class when the clone is expanded.

J gene | clone size | D gene | V gene | CDR3 DNA | CDR3 protein
TRBJ1-1 | NA | NA | TRBV30 | TGTGCCTGGACCCCGACCCGGGTTGAAGCTTTCTTT | CAWTPTRVEAFF
TRBJ2-7 | NA | TRBD2 | TRBV7-9 | TGTGCCAGCAGCTTAGGTAGCGGGGGGATCTACGAGCAGTACTTC | CASSLGSGGIYEQYF
TRBJ1-2 | NA | NA | TRBV29-1 | TGCAGCGTCGCCAGGGCGCTCGCCGTAAACGGCTACACCTTC | CSVARALAVNGYTF
TRBJ2-5 | NA | NA | TRBV28 | TGTGCCAGCAGTAGGGACTGGAAAGAGACCCAGTACTTC | CASSRDWKETQYF
TRBJ2-2 | NA | TRBD2 | TRBV7-3 | TGTGCCAGCAGCTTATATAGCGGGAGGGCCTCCGGGGAGCTGTTTTTT | CASSLYSGRASGELFF
TRBJ2-7 | NA | TRBD1 | TRBV5-1 | TGCGCCAGCAGCTCCAAGACAGGGGGGATCTACGAGCAGTACTTC | CASSSKTGGIYEQYF
TRBJ2-7 | NA | NA | TRBV11-2 | TGTGCCAGCAGCTTGATTAATCAGGGGAACGAGCAGTACTTC | CASSLINQGNEQYF
TRBJ2-7 | NA | TRBD2 | TRBV12-5 | TGTGCTAGTGGTTTGGTACGGGGAGCGGGACGGTACGAGCAGTACTTC | CASGLVRGAGRYEQYF
TRBJ2-1 | NA | NA | TRBV6-5 | TGTGCCAGCAGGGCTAGTCCGGGCAATGAGCAGTTCTTC | CASRASPGNEQFF
TRBJ2-5 | NA | NA | TRBV10-3 | TGTGCCATCAGTTCAGGACGGGGCCAAGAGACCCAGTACTTC | CAISSGRGQETQYF
TRBJ2-3 | NA | TRBD2 | TRBV7-2 | TGTGCCAGCAGCTTAGAAAGCGGGAGGACAGATACGCAGTATTTT | CASSLESGRTDTQYF
TRBJ2-3 | NA | TRBD1 | TRBV11-3 | TGTGCCAGCAGCGACCGACAGGGGAGCACAGATACGCAGTATTTT | CASSDRQGSTDTQYF
TRBJ2-7 | NA | TRBD2 | TRBV7-2 | TGTGCCAGCAGCTTAGCGACTAGCCTGGCCTCCTACGAGCAGTACTTC | CASSLATSLASYEQYF
TRBJ2-7 | NA | NA | TRBV30 | TGTGCCTGGAGCTGGGCAGGCGAGCAGTACTTC | CAWSWAGEQYF
TRBJ1-2 | NA | TRBD1 | TRBV4-3 | TGCGCCAGCAGCCAAGTCGCCATAGCTCTAAACAGGGGAGCGGGTGGCTACACCTTC | CASSQVAIALNRGAGGYTF
TRBJ1-3 | NA | NA | TRBV25-1 | TGTGCCAGCAGTGATTTCAGGGGCTCTGGAAACACCATATATTTT | CASSDFRGSGNTIYF
TRBJ2-3 | NA | TRBD2 | TRBV7-3 | TGTGCCAGCAGCCTCCTTAGCGGGAGGGCTACAGATACGCAGTATTTT | CASSLLSGRATDTQYF
TRBJ2-6 | NA | NA | TRBV2 | TGTGCCAGCAGTGAGAGCAGATCTGGGGCCAACGTCCTGACTTTC | CASSESRSGANVLTF
TRBJ2-7 | NA | TRBD1 | TRBV7-2 | TGTGCCAGCAGCCGGGACAGGGGGATCTACGAGCAGTACTTC | CASSRDRGIYEQYF
TRBJ1-2 | NA | NA | TRBV6-6 | TGTGCCAGCAGTGACCCGACTCTCTTCTATGGCTACACCTTC | CASSDPTLFYGYTF
TRBJ2-2 | NA | NA | TRBV4-2 | TGTGCCAGCAGCCAAGATCGGAACAGCAAGCTAAACACCGGGGAGCTGTTTTTT | CASSQDRNSKLNTGELFF
TRBJ2-3 | NA | NA | TRBV27 | TGTGCCAGCAGTAACATCAGGGCAGATACGCAGTATTTT | CASSNIRADTQYF
TRBJ1-5 | NA | NA | TRBV6-1 | TGTGCCAGCAGTGAAGGTTCGGCAAGTGATAGCAATCAGCCCCAGCATTTT | CASSEGSASDSNQPQHF
TRBJ2-5 | NA | TRBD2 | TRBV7-2 | TGTGCCAGCAGCCAACGGATACTAGCGGGGGGGACCCAGTACTTC | CASSQRILAGGTQYF
TRBJ2-3 | once | TRBD1 | TRBV15 | TGTGCCACCAGCAGAGATAAAGGAGGAGGGACAGGGGCCACAGATACGCAGTATTTT | CATSRDKGGGTGATDTQYF
TRBJ2-3 | NA | NA | TRBV7-8 | TGTGCCAGCAACCCAAGGACCCCTAGCACAGATACGCAGTATTTT | CASNPRTPSTDTQYF
TRBJ1-2 | once | NA | TRBV2 | TGTGCCAGCAGTGGGTCAGGGGTCATTCTCACCTTC | CASSGSGVILTF
TRBJ1-1 | few | TRBD1 | TRBV6-1 | TGTGCCAGCAGTCCCAGGGGGGACACTGAAGCTTTCTTT | CASSPRGDTEAFF
TRBJ2-7 | few | TRBD2 | TRBV7-6 | TGTGCCAGCAGCTTATCGAGCGGGAGCTGGGAGCAGTACTTC | CASSLSSGSWEQYF
TRBJ2-5 | NA | NA | TRBV6-1 | TGTGCCAGCAGTGAAGCAGGAGGGGAAGAGACCCAGTACTTC | CASSEAGGEETQYF
TRBJ2-5 | NA | NA | TRBV6-6 | NA | CASSSSFLAGGTQYF
TRBJ1-1 | NA | TRBD1 | TRBV11-2 | TGTGCCAGCAGCCTCTCGGTACGACAGGGAGGGACTGAAGCTTTCTTT | CASSLSVRQGGTEAFF
TRBJ2-1 | NA | NA | TRBV19 | TGTGCCAGTAGTATCACTGCCCACAATGAGCAGTTCTTC | CASSITAHNEQFF
TRBJ2-3 | NA | TRBD2 | TRBV5-4 | TGTGCCAGCGGCCAAGCGGGGAGGCGGGCAGATACGCAGTATTTT | CASGQAGRRADTQYF
TRBJ2-6 | NA | NA | TRBV7-8 | TGTGCCAGCAGCTTGGAGGGGGCCAACGTCCTGACTTTC | CASSLEGANVLTF
TRBJ2-5 | NA | NA | TRBV21-1 | TGTGCCAGCAGCAAAGATGGGCCGGAGACCCAGTACTTC | CASSKDGPETQYF
TRBJ1-5 | NA | TRBD1 | TRBV30 | TGTGCCTGGAGTCGGGACAGATACAATCAGCCCCAGCATTTT | CAWSRDRYNQPQHF
TRBJ2-1 | NA | TRBD2 | TRBV4-2 | TGTGCCAGCAGCCAACGAACTGGACTAGCGGGGAACAATGAGCAGTTCTTC | CASSQRTGLAGNNEQFF
TRBJ2-7 | NA | NA | TRBV7-9 | TGTGCCAGCAGCTTAGGAGGTCCCTACGAGCAGTACTTC | CASSLGGPYEQYF
TRBJ2-1 | NA | NA | TRBV6-1 | TGTGCCAGCAGAGCAATCCCCAATGAGCAGTTCTTC | CASRAIPNEQFF
TRBJ1-1 | once | NA | TRBV30 | TGTGCCTGGAGTGTATCTGTCGGGGCAGGAACTGAAGCTTTCTTT | CAWSVSVGAGTEAFF
TRBJ2-3 | NA | NA | TRBV4-1 | TGTGCCAGCAGCCAAGAGCAGGGAGGCGTCACAGATACGCAGTATTTT | CASSQEQGGVTDTQYF
TRBJ2-4 | NA | NA | TRBV4-1 | TGCGCCAGCAGCCAAGCGGGGGCGGGCAAAAACATTCAGTACTTC | CASSQAGAGKNIQYF
TRBJ2-1 | NA | NA | TRBV9 | TGTGCCAGCAGCGAGGGGGAACGAGACGGATACAATGAGCAGTTCTTC | CASSEGERDGYNEQFF
TRBJ2-3 | NA | NA | TRBV7-2 | TGTGCCAGCAGCTTAGATCCGTCAGGACTCACAGATACGCAGTATTTT | CASSLDPSGLTDTQYF
TRBJ1-1 | NA | NA | TRBV2 | TGTGCCAGCAGTCCAGGGGTATTCACTGAAGCTTTCTTT | CASSPGVFTEAFF
TRBJ1-3 | NA | NA | TRBV10-3 | TGTGCCATCAGTAGCGGGATACTTGGAAACACCATATATTTT | CAISSGILGNTIYF
TRBJ2-1 | NA | TRBD2 | TRBV28 | TGTGCCAGCACCCCGGGAGCCGGGAGGGCCTTAGGGGAGCAGTTCTTC | CASTPGAGRALGEQFF
TRBJ1-1 | NA | NA | TRBV2 | TGTGCCAGCAGCCGTGAAGCAACTGAAGCTTTCTTT | CASSREATEAFF
TRBJ2-5 | NA | TRBD1 | TRBV5-6 | TGTGCCAGCAGCTGGGGACAGGGTGGGGGGCTCCAAGAGACCCAGTACTTC | CASSWGQGGGLQETQYF
TRBJ1-3 | once | NA | TRBV30 | TGTGCCTGGTCCTTAGGGGCTTTAATATATTTT | CAWSLGALIYF
TRBJ2-2 | NA | TRBD1 | TRBV29-1 | TGCAGCGTTGCGGGGAACAGGGGTGGGAACACCGGGGAGCTGTTTTTT | CSVAGNRGGNTGELFF
TRBJ2-5 | NA | TRBD1 | TRBV18 | TGTGCCAGCTCACCAGCCGCCGGGACAGCTCAAGAGACCCAGTACTTC | CASSPAAGTAQETQYF
TRBJ1-1 | NA | TRBD1 | TRBV19 | TGTGCCACCGCGGACCCGGGGACAGGGCCTCTTGGAGCTTTCTTT | CATADPGTGPLGAFF